The next 11 T cell receptor beta chains were all read from a single sample in a study of T cell responses to AZD1222 COVID-19 vaccine. TCRdb's table, derived via immunoSEQ multiplex PCR, lists solely in-frame clones and lacks some. The sample contains approximately 260,000 clones, 85% to 95% of which appear only once. Sample: peripheral blood, taken on day 0 of AZD1222 vaccination. These receptors were taken from an adult in good health.

In DNA, the CDR3 is TGTGCCAGCAGCCAGCCAGGGGTGGCGGGCTACACCTTC. It specifies CASSQPGVAGYTF. The chain is built from TRBV5-6 and TRBJ1-2; a weak D match, TRBD1 (6 bases). CDR1 is SGHDT, CDR2 YYEEEE, per germline. The CDR3 covers 13 residues. Trimming cost V 4 bases and J 8 bases, with 15 bases left between them.

In this sample, this clone turned up once. This chain connects TRBV19 to TRBJ1-5; 9 bases fit TRBD1. The CDR3 is 14 amino acids. J was trimmed by 6 bases and V by 9 bases; bases with no gene match: 9. The germline CDR1 and CDR2 sequences are LNHDA and SQIVND (reference sequence). CDR3 nucleotide sequence: TGTGCCAGCCGGGGACAGGGAAAAATTCAGCCCCAGCATTTT. This sequence encodes CASRGQGKIQPQHF.

CDR3 sequence: CASSLSGLAKNIQYF. In nucleotides, the CDR3 is TGCGCCAGCAGCCTCTCGGGCCTAGCCAAAAACATTCAGTACTTC. The V gene is TRBV4-1, the J gene TRBJ2-4; D remains ambiguous. V dropped 4 bases and J dropped 0 bases, with 10 bases sitting between them. CDR1 is MGHRA, CDR2 YSYEKL, per germline. The CDR3 length is 15 residues.

V usage is TRBV6-5 and J usage is TRBJ1-1, with D possibly TRBD1 on 6 matching bases. The CDR3 extends over 13 amino acids. The V gene lost 7 bases and the J gene lost 4 bases, with 13 bases spanning the gap. The germline V gene encodes CDR1 MNHEY and CDR2 SVGAGI. The CDR3 protein is CASTQTGGTEAFF. CDR3 coding DNA: TGTGCCAGCACTCAGACAGGAGGCACTGAAGCTTTCTTT.

The chain recombines TRBV12-3 or TRBV12-4 with TRBJ1-2, with 8 bases lining up with TRBD1. This CDR3 region has 13 residues. The junction had 5 bases not matched to a gene; V was cut back by 7 bases and J by 4 bases. Here the CDR3 reads CASILQGGYGYTF. For the CDR3, the DNA is TGTGCCAGCATTCTACAGGGGGGCTATGGCTACACCTTC.

The rearrangement uses TRBV2 and TRBJ1-1; unclear D gene. V shed 4 bases and J shed 5 bases, with 8 bases lying between them. Germline CDR1 reads SNHLY; CDR2 reads FYNNEI. The CDR3 is 12 amino acids. CDR3 DNA: TGTGCCAGCAGTGGGAGACCGACTGAAGCTTTCTTT. As protein: CASSGRPTEAFF.

The CDR3 loop is CASRAGVNTEAFF. CDR3 DNA sequence: TGTGCCAGCAGGGCAGGGGTGAACACTGAAGCTTTCTTT. J is TRBJ1-1 and V is TRBV6-5; weak D call: TRBD1 (6 bases). CDR1 is MNHEY, CDR2 SVGAGI, per germline. V lost 6 bases and J lost 0, with 8 bases in between. The CDR3 contains 13 residues.

The chain is built from TRBV3-1 (or the pseudogene TRBV3-2) and TRBJ1-3; TRBD1 matches 7 bases. The V segment lost 5 bases and the J segment 4 bases; nucleotides outside the gene matches: 5. Germline CDR1 LGHDT, CDR2 YNNKEL (reference sequence). This CDR3 is built from 14 residues. The CDR3 DNA follows: TGTGCCAGCAGCTTACGGGACAGCGGAAACACCATATATTTT. This sequence encodes CASSLRDSGNTIYF.

The genes are TRBV9 and TRBJ2-7, with D perhaps matching TRBD2 (7 bases). The CDR3 length is 14 residues. Per germline, CDR1 SGDLS and CDR2 YYNGEE. Between the trimmed V and J ends, which lost 3 bases and 9 bases, there was a span of 19 bases. In nucleotides, the CDR3 is TGTGCCAGCAGCGCCGGTTCCCCAGGGGAGGGGCAGTACTTC. This translates into CASSAGSPGEGQYF.

V is TRBV6-5 and J is TRBJ1-2, with D perhaps matching TRBD1 (5 bases). V was shortened by 5 bases and J by 4 bases, with 17 bases between the two germline ends. This CDR3 spans 15 amino acids. Germline-derived CDR1 and CDR2 are MNHEY and SVGAGI. The CDR3 DNA is TGTGCCAGCAGTACCCGGAGGGAAGGGGCCTATGGCTACACCTTC. This codes for CASSTRREGAYGYTF.

Only one count was recorded for this clone. This chain links TRBV4-1 with TRBJ2-1, with D maybe TRBD2 (5 bases). Per germline, CDR1 MGHRA and CDR2 YSYEKL. This CDR3 region has 15 residues. The germline V and J ends were trimmed by 0 bases and 4 bases, with 10 bases remaining between them. The CDR3 sequence is CASSQDHGGYNEQFF. DNA for the CDR3: TGCGCCAGCAGCCAAGATCATGGCGGGTACAATGAGCAGTTCTTC.